This T cell receptor (beta chain) was sequenced in a study of cytomegalovirus exposure and HLA in healthy donors. This clone occurred a few times. Germline V lookup: CDR1 SGHTS, CDR2 YDEGEE. The CDR3 spans 15 residues. V trimming: 1 base; J trimming: 3 bases; junction bases outside the gene matches: 4. The PCR ran on 60 Vbeta and 13 Jbeta primers. TCRdb's table, derived via immunoSEQ multiplex PCR, lists solely in-frame clones and lacks some. The sample holds some 200,000 clones, roughly an eighth seen once. The chain recombines TRBV5-8 with TRBJ2-3; TRBD2 matches at 8 bases. The clonotype comes from a man aged 50 or older in good health and CMV-seropositive. The sequenced sample was PBMCs. The CDR3 loop reads CASSLLGTSTDTQYF. Written as DNA, the CDR3 is TGTGCCAGCAGCTTGCTTGGGACTAGTACAGATACGCAGTATTTT.